The T cell receptor (beta chain) under discussion was sequenced for a study of blood T cells in healthy people across ages. Study-wide results and limits: The fall in TCR beta diversity per million T cells was roughly linear with age. Versus aged donors, long-lived donors had higher diversity and more naive CD4+ cells. CMV infection status of these donors was not known.

This clonotype was seen only a few times. Its cognate antigen is unknown. Primed by a sample-barcoded 5' primer and a J-beta primer mix, a second PCR proceeded for 7 to 11 cycles. TCRdb reprocessed the 5' RACE reads via MiXCR and lists one record per CDR3 protein. The table records 1.5 million to 2 million distinct CDR3 sequences, roughly two fifths of them present only once. CDR1 and CDR2 (germline): LGHNT, FRNRAP. Trimming removed 5 bases at V and 4 bases at J, with 21 bases between. This CDR3 region has 17 residues. Samples each had at least 6 micrograms of total RNA extracted. Input material: blood. The TCR was taken from a human donor in good health. This chain connects TRBV12-5 to TRBJ2-1; D possibly uses TRBD1 or TRBD2 (5 bases each). CDR3 in amino acids: CASGTPGSGMGYNEQFF. In nucleotides, the CDR3 is TGTGCTAGTGGTACCCCAGGGTCGGGAATGGGGTACAATGAGCAGTTCTTC.